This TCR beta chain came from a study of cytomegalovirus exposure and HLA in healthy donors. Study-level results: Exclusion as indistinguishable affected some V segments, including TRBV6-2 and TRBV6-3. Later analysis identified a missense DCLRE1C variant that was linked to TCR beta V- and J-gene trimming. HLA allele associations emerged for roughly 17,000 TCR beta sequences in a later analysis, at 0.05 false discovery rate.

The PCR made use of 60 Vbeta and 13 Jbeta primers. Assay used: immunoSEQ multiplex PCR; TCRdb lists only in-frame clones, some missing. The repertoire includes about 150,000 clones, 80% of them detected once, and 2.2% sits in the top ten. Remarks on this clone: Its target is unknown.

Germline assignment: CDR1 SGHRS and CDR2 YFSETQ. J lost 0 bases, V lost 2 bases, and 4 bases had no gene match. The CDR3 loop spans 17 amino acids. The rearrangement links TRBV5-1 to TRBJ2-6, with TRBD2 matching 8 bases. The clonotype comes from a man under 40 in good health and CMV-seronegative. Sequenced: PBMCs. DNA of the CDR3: TGCGCCAGCAGCTTTAGCGGGATTAGCTCTGGGGCCAACGTCCTGACTTTC. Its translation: CASSFSGISSGANVLTF.